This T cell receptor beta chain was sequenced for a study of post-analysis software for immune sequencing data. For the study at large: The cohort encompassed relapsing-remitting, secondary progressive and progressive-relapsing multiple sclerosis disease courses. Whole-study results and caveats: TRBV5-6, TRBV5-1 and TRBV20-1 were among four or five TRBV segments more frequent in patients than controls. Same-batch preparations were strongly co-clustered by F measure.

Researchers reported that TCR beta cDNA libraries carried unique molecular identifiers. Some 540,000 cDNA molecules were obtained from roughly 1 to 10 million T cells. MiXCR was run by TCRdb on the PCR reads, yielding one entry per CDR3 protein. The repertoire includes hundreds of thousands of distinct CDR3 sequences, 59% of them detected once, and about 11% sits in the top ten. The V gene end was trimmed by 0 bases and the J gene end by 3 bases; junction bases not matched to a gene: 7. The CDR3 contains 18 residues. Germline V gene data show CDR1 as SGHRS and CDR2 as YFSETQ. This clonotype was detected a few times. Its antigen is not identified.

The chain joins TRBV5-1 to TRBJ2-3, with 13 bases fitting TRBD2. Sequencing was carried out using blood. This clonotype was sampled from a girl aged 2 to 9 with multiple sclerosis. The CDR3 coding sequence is TGCGCCAGCAGCTTGGACACTAGCGGGGGGGCCGGAACAGATACGCAGTATTTT. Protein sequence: CASSLDTSGGAGTDTQYF.